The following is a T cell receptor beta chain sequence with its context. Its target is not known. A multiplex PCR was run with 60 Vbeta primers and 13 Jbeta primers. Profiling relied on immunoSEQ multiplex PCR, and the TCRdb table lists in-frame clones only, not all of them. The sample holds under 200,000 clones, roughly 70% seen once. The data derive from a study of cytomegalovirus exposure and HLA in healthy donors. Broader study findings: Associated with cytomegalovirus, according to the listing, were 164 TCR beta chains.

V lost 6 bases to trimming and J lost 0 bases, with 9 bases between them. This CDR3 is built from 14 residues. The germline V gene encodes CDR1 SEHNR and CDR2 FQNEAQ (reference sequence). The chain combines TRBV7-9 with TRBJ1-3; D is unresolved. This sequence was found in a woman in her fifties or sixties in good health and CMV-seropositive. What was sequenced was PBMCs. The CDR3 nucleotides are TGTGCCAGCAGAATCGGGAACTCTGGAAACACCATATATTTT. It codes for CASRIGNSGNTIYF.